A selection of T cell receptor beta chains follows, all from one sample in a study of blood T cells in healthy people across ages. In TCRdb, the 5' RACE reads were re-called with MiXCR into one record per CDR3 protein. Among fewer than 1,000,000 distinct CDR3 sequences, around 45% were seen once, and the ten largest hold 15% to 25%. Sequencing was carried out using blood. Receptors were obtained from a man aged 60 to 75 in good health. Both conserved end residues are part of each CDR3. A D gene is named only where the DNA matches it firmly. Some rows mark clone size as missing; the rest say once, few, many or name a class of expanded clone.

size,J,D,V,DNA,CDR3
-,TRBJ2-1,-,TRBV20-1,TGCAGTGCTAACACAGGGTTTACAGAGACCCAGTTCTTC,CSANTGFTETQFF
-,TRBJ2-1,-,TRBV7-9,TGTGCCAGCAGCCCGCGGGAAACCGTATACTACAATGAGCAGTTCTTC,CASSPRETVYYNEQFF
-,TRBJ2-2,-,TRBV9,TGTGCCAGCAGCACCAGCAGGGGCACCGGGGAGCTGTTTTTT,CASSTSRGTGELFF
-,TRBJ2-5,TRBD2,TRBV10-3,TGTGCCATCAGTTTGTCTACGCGGGGGTTACAAGAGACCCAGTACTTC,CAISLSTRGLQETQYF
-,TRBJ1-2,-,TRBV5-6,TGTGCCAGCAGCCAAGGGGACGGCTATGGCTACACCTTC,CASSQGDGYGYTF
-,TRBJ1-5,-,TRBV15,TGTGCCACCAGCAAGGACCCGCATAGCAATCAGCCCCAGCATTTT,CATSKDPHSNQPQHF
-,TRBJ1-5,-,TRBV27,TGTGCCAGTAGTTCCGGATATAGCAATCAGCCCCAGCATTTT,CASSSGYSNQPQHF
-,TRBJ1-2,-,TRBV27,TGTGCCAGCAGTGTCAGACATAACTATGGCTACACCTTC,CASSVRHNYGYTF
-,TRBJ2-3,TRBD1,TRBV28,TGTGCCAGCAGTAAAACAGGGGCAGATACGCAGTATTTT,CASSKTGADTQYF
-,TRBJ1-1,-,TRBV20-1,TGCAGTACTAGCCGGGACCCGAACACTGAAGCTTTCTTT,CSTSRDPNTEAFF
few,TRBJ2-4,-,TRBV3-1,TGTGCCAGCAGCCCGCAGCAGCGACGCGGGGAAAACATTCAGTACTTC,CASSPQQRRGENIQYF
-,TRBJ2-3,-,TRBV6-6,TGTGCCAGCAGCTTGGACAAGGTGGATACGCAGTATTTT,CASSLDKVDTQYF
-,TRBJ2-2,-,TRBV7-2,TGTGCCAGCCGCAGGGTTGTCACCGGGGAGCTGTTTTTT,CASRRVVTGELFF
many,TRBJ2-5,-,TRBV7-9,TGTGCCAGCAGCCCGACAGGATCGGCAGAGACCCAGTACTTC,CASSPTGSAETQYF
few,TRBJ2-1,-,TRBV20-1,TGCAGTGCTAGTGGGGCCCTGGGAAATGAGCAGTTCTTC,CSASGALGNEQFF
-,TRBJ2-3,TRBD2,TRBV11-2,TGTGCCAGCAGCTCAAGACTAGCGGGGGGGCCGGAGAGAGATACGCAGTATTTT,CASSSRLAGGPERDTQYF
few,TRBJ2-1,-,TRBV9,TGTGCCAGCAGCGTAGGGGCAGTCTCCTACAATGAGCAGTTCTTC,CASSVGAVSYNEQFF
-,TRBJ2-3,-,TRBV20-1,TGCAGTGCTAGAGAGGGCGGGGTTAGCACAGATACGCAGTATTTT,CSAREGGVSTDTQYF
-,TRBJ1-1,-,TRBV20-1,TGCAGCTACTACCCTTTGAACACTGAAGCTTTCTTT,CSYYPLNTEAFF
few,TRBJ2-1,-,TRBV7-3,TGTGCCAGCAGCCCGGGGGATTACAATGAGCAGTTCTTC,CASSPGDYNEQFF
-,TRBJ2-1,-,TRBV4-3,TGCGCCAGCAGCCAAGTACTAGGGGATGAGCAGTTCTTC,CASSQVLGDEQFF
-,TRBJ2-6,TRBD2,TRBV20-1,TGCAGTGCTAGGGCCTCTCTAGCGGGAGGATCTGGGGCCAACGTCCTGACTTTC,CSARASLAGGSGANVLTF